This TCR beta chain was obtained from a study of human T cells and chemical hapten exposure. Study as a whole: Per-sample TCR yield variation was attributed mainly to small pooled library volume differences.

Many counts were recorded for this clonotype. Unfractionated whole blood yielded the extracted total RNA. Via MiXCR, TCRdb re-called the 5' RACE reads, giving one row per CDR3 protein. The repertoire holds about 140,000 distinct CDR3 sequences, with 3.5% to 5% as singletons. Germline lookup yields CDR1 SGHRS and CDR2 YFSETQ. CDR3 length: 14 residues. Trimming took 4 bases from V and 3 from J, leaving 13 bases between them. This chain connects TRBV5-1 to TRBJ2-5; possible D gene TRBD2, 6 bases. The clonotype was recovered from a female donor in good health. The CDR3, as DNA: TGCGCCAGCAGCCCGGAGGGCAGAAAAGAGACCCAGTACTTC. Residues: CASSPEGRKETQYF.